This T cell receptor (beta chain) was found in a study of T cell responses to AZD1222 COVID-19 vaccine. Only a few counts were recorded for this clone. What it binds is unknown. The V end was cut by 5 bases, the J end by 1 base, with 11 bases between. This CDR3 spans 15 amino acids. Per the germline V gene, CDR1 is KGHDR and CDR2 is SFDVKD. The study, taken as a whole, reports: Unmutated regions of variants are reportedly targeted by nearly half of spike-specific TCRs. Repertoires were obtained solely post-peak T cell response. Compared with day 0, the breadth and depth of the Spike-specific TCR repertoire rose significantly after two doses of AZD1222. Donors were largely white British and mainly female; clonal diversity was possibly underestimated.

TCRdb's copy holds only in-frame clones and misses some; the assay was immunoSEQ multiplex PCR. This table holds over 150,000 clones, roughly 90% found once. J is TRBJ1-5 and V is TRBV24-1; TRBD1 might be the D (5 bases). This TCR was sampled from an adult in good health. This specimen was peripheral blood, taken on day 0 of AZD1222 vaccination. CDR3 bases: TGTGCCACCAGTGGGGGAGGGACGAGCAATCAGCCCCAGCATTTT. Translation gives CATSGGGTSNQPQHF.